This T cell receptor (beta chain) was documented in a study of OX40 agonist ivuxolimab in advanced cancers. For the study at large: Patients got intravenous ivuxolimab at 0.01 to 10 mg/kg every 2 weeks. Dose-escalation patients had hepatocellular carcinoma, melanoma, renal cell or head and neck cancer.

The germline CDR1 and CDR2 sequences are MDHEN and SYDVKM. V shed 5 bases and J shed 1 base, with 21 bases lying between them. The CDR3 has 17 amino acids. Assay: immunoSEQ multiplex PCR; the TCRdb copy retains only in-frame clones and omits some. The sample shows around 80,000 clones, 82% of them seen only once. Prior autoimmune disease or systemic immunosuppression barred patients. Researchers took blood at baseline, on cycle 4 day 1, and on cycle 7 day 1. The receptor was derived from an adult with an advanced solid tumor such as melanoma, head and neck, liver or kidney cancer. Sequenced material: CD4+ or CD8+ T cells sorted from blood, taken in a trial of the OX40 agonist ivuxolimab. The rearrangement links TRBV28 to TRBJ2-7; D may correspond to TRBD1 or TRBD2 (5 bases each). The CDR3 nucleotides are TGTGCCAGCAGTAGACCGGGACCGGGGAAGAGGTCCTACGAGCAGTACTTC. Encoded protein: CASSRPGPGKRSYEQYF. The entire variable domain, with the rest obtained from reference TRBV28 and TRBJ2-7, is as follows: DVKVTQSSRYLVKRTGEKVFLECVQDMDHENMFWYRQDPGLGLRLIYFSYDVKMKEKGDIPEGYSVSREKKERFSLILESASTNQTSMYLCASSRPGPGKRSYEQYFGPGTRLTVT.